This T cell receptor beta chain was sequenced for a study of blood T cell repertoires in COVID-19. Study information: The cDNA or gDNA used as material had been derived from T cells, B-cell-depleted T cells, or PBMCs.

Participants were aged about 18 to 90 years, lived in 20 to 25 US areas, and enrolled virtually. V lost 4 bases, J lost 2 bases, and 2 bases lay in between. The CDR3 covers 11 residues. Germline V gene sequence: CDR1 SGHVS, CDR2 FQNEAQ. This clone was counted between two and nine times. Other DNA sequences of this sample code for an identical CDR3. Original analysis: Using reference gene primer amplification, nucleated cell counts were estimated. Sequencing used immunoSEQ multiplex PCR; TCRdb keeps in-frame clones, though not all of them. The D gene and trimming were derived from the DNA, and the V and J assignments and clone size from that table. The sample holds around 180,000 clones; approximately 73% are singletons and the top ten take around 16%.

The source of this sequence is a woman between 50 and 59 years old with acute COVID-19. Sequences were obtained from PBMCs or T cells enriched from blood (not recorded which). This sequence joins TRBV7-8 and TRBJ1-1; no clear D gene. CDR3 protein: CASSSNTEAFF. CDR3 DNA: TGTGCCAGCAGCTCAAACACTGAAGCTTTCTTT.